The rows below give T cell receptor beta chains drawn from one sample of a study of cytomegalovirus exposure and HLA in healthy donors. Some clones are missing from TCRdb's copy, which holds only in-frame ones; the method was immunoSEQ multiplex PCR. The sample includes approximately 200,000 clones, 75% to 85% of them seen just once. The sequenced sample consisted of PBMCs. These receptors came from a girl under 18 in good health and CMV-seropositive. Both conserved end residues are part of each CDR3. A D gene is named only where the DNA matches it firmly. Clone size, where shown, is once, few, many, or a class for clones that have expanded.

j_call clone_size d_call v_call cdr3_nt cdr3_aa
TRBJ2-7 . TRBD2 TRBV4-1 TGCGCCAGCAGCCAAGATAAGCGGGGGGGATACGAGCAGTACTTC CASSQDKRGGYEQYF
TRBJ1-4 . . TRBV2 TGTGCCAGCAAGGTGACAGGACTTCAAAAACTGTTTTTT CASKVTGLQKLFF
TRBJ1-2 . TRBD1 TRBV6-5 TGTGCCAGCAGACAGACAGGGGGTGGTGGCTACACCTTC CASRQTGGGGYTF
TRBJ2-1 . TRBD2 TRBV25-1 TGTGCCAGGATTCTAGCGGGGGGGCCCCATGAGCAGTTCTTC CARILAGGPHEQFF
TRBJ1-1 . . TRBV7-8 TGTGCCAGCAGCTTCGGTCTGAACACTGAAGCTTTCTTT CASSFGLNTEAFF
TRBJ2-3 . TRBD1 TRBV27 TGTGCCAGCAGTAACGACAGGGGGACAGATACGCAGTATTTT CASSNDRGTDTQYF
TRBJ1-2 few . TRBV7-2 TGTGCCATAGGGGACTCTAAGGGGTATGGCTACACCTTC CAIGDSKGYGYTF
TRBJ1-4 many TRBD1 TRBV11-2 TGTGCCAGCAGCCGATACCGCCGGGACAGGTCTAATGAAAAACTGTTTTTT CASSRYRRDRSNEKLFF
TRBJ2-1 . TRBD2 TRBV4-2 TGTGCCAGCAGCCAAGATCTCAGCGGGGGGTACAATGAGCAGTTCTTC CASSQDLSGGYNEQFF
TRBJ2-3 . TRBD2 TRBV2 TGTGCCAGCAGTGAAAGACTAGCGGCCACAGATACGCAGTATTTT CASSERLAATDTQYF
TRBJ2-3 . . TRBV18 TGTGCCAGCTCATCCGTACCCTACCTAAATACGCAGTATTTT CASSSVPYLNTQYF
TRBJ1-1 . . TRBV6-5 TGTGCCAGCAGTTACATTCACCTCCGGACTGAAGCTTTCTTT CASSYIHLRTEAFF
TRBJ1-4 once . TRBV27 TGTGCCAGCAGTTTACGATCAGGGGTAGGGGAAAAACTGTTTTTT CASSLRSGVGEKLFF
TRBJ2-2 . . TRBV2 TGTGCCAGCAGTGAAGCTTATGAGGGCACCGGGGAGCTGTTTTTT CASSEAYEGTGELFF
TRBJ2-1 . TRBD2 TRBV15 TGTGCCACCAGCAGAGAGGCGGGGGGGTACAATGAGCAGTTCTTC CATSREAGGYNEQFF
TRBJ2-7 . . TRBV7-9 TGTGCCAGCAGCTTACCAGGCTCCTACGAGCAGTACTTC CASSLPGSYEQYF
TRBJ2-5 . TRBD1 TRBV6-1 TGTGCCAGCAGTTATGGACAGGGTCAGTCGGCCCAGTACTTC CASSYGQGQSAQYF
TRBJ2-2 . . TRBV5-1 TGCGCCAGCAGTAGGGTGAGCGGCGACACCGGGGAGCTGTTTTTT CASSRVSGDTGELFF
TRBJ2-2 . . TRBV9 TGTGCCAGCAGCGTAGATCGGGGGGCGTACACCGGGGAGCTGTTTTTT CASSVDRGAYTGELFF
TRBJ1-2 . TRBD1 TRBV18 TGTGCCAGCTCACCACCGGGCAGGGGGCATGGCTACACCTTC CASSPPGRGHGYTF
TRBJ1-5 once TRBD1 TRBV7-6 TGTGCCAGCAGCTTATCGACAGGGAATCAGCCCCAGCATTTT CASSLSTGNQPQHF
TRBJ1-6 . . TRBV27 TGTGCCAGCAGTTTAACCGGGAATAACAATTCACCCCTCCACTTT CASSLTGNNNSPLHF
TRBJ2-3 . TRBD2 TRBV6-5 TGTGCCAGCAGTCACGGGACTAGCGGCACAGATACGCAGTATTTT CASSHGTSGTDTQYF
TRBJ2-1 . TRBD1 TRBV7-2 TGTGCCAGCAGCCGGACAGGGGTCTCCTACAATGAGCAGTTCTTC CASSRTGVSYNEQFF
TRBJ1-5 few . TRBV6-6 TGTGCCAGCAGCCAAAGTCCCGAGCATCAGCCCCAGCATTTT CASSQSPEHQPQHF
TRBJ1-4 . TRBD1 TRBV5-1 TGCGCCAGCAGCTTGCCCGACGGAACGGACAGGGATGAAAAACTGTTTTTT CASSLPDGTDRDEKLFF
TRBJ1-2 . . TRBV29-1 TGCAGCGTTGAAGATCTTGGGGCAGCTAACTATGGCTACACCTTC CSVEDLGAANYGYTF
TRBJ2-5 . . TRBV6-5 TGTGCCAGCAGTTACGCCCCAGGGCAAGAGACCCAGTACTTC CASSYAPGQETQYF
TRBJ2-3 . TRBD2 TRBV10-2 TGCGCCAGCCGGCGGGTTGGTCTAGCGGGGGTCCGAGAGACAGATACGCAGTATTTT CASRRVGLAGVRETDTQYF
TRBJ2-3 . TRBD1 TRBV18 TGTGCCAGCTCACCCGACAGGGATAGCACAGATACGCAGTATTTT CASSPDRDSTDTQYF
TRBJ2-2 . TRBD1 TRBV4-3 TGCGCCAGCAGCTCACGGACAGGGATAGACACCGGGGAGCTGTTTTTT CASSSRTGIDTGELFF
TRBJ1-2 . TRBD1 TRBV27 TGTGCCAGCAGCTCCGGGACAGCTAACTATGGCTACACCTTC CASSSGTANYGYTF